The next 13 T cell receptor beta chains were all read from a single sample in a study of blood T cell repertoires in COVID-19. Clones were read by immunoSEQ multiplex PCR, and TCRdb kept only the in-frame ones, dropping some. The sample shows almost 55,000 clones, 84% of them seen only once. The sequencing input was peripheral blood. The receptors come from a man aged 50-59 years with acute or convalescent COVID-19.

V and J are TRBV7-8 and TRBJ2-5; D gene ambiguous. Germline values: CDR1 SGHVS, CDR2 FQNEAQ. Trimming took 3 bases from V and 1 from J, leaving 12 bases between them. CDR3 length equals 15 residues. CDR3 nucleotides: TGTGCCAGCAGCTTGTCAGGAAGCTTCCAAGAGACCCAGTACTTC. It codes for CASSLSGSFQETQYF. The full variable domain, completed using reference TRBV7-8 and TRBJ2-5, is GAGVSQSPRYKVAKRGQDVALRCDPISGHVSLFWYQQALGQGPEFLTYFQNEAQLDKSGLPSDRFFAERPEGSVSTLKIQRTQQEDSAVYLCASSLSGSFQETQYFGPGTRLLVL.

This clone has more than one count but fewer than ten. This chain connects TRBV3-1 (or the pseudogene TRBV3-2) to TRBJ1-2, with D tentatively TRBD1 (5 bases). CDR3 length: 12 amino acids. CDR1 LGHDT and CDR2 YNNKEL come from the germline V gene (reference sequence). V gave up 2 bases and J gave up 7 bases, with 8 bases separating them. CDR3 region: CASSQQGAGYTF. The DNA of the CDR3 is TGTGCCAGCAGCCAACAGGGTGCTGGCTACACCTTC.

The genes are TRBV29-1 and TRBJ1-1; possibly TRBD1 for D (5 bases). The CDR3 runs 14 residues. V was pared by 1 base and J by 4 bases, with 13 bases between. In germline, CDR1 is SQVTM, CDR2 ANQGSEA. The CDR3: CSVEVLQGGTEAFF. The CDR3 DNA reads as TGCAGCGTTGAAGTGTTGCAGGGCGGCACTGAAGCTTTCTTT.

The chain joins TRBV6-2 or TRBV6-3 to TRBJ2-1; a possible D gene is TRBD2 (6 bases). The germline CDR1 and CDR2 sequences are MNHEY and SVGEGT. This CDR3 is built from 17 residues. V lost 0 bases, J lost 2 bases, and 14 bases lay in between. The CDR3 is CASSYSLASTTYNEQFF. As DNA, the CDR3 is TGTGCCAGCAGTTACTCTCTAGCGAGTACAACCTACAATGAGCAGTTCTTC.

This chain uses TRBV7-9 with TRBJ1-2, with D possibly being TRBD1 (6 bases). Germline V gives CDR1 SEHNR, CDR2 FQNEAQ (reference sequence). V lost 5 bases and J lost 2, with 9 bases in between. The CDR3 extends over 13 amino acids. The CDR3 region has the DNA TGTGCCAGCAGCCCCACAGGGAACTATGGCTACACCTTC. As protein: CASSPTGNYGYTF.

The chain couples TRBV4-2 to TRBJ2-7; TRBD1 might be the D (5 bases). The germline V gene encodes CDR1 LGHNA and CDR2 YNFKEQ. The CDR3 contains 14 residues. V lost 5 bases and J lost 5, with 16 bases in between. CDR3 amino acids: CASSKGQGQDEQYF. The CDR3 DNA follows: TGTGCCAGCAGCAAAGGGCAGGGTCAGGACGAGCAGTACTTC.

The chain links TRBV5-4 to TRBJ1-2, with D tentatively TRBD1 (6 bases). The ends were cut back, 0 bases at V and 4 bases at J, with 10 bases in the middle. Germline CDR1 is SGHNT and CDR2 is YYREEE (reference sequence). The CDR3 runs to 14 residues. CDR3 DNA sequence: TGTGCCAGCAGCTTGGGGACAGAGGCCTATGGCTACACCTTC. This gives the protein CASSLGTEAYGYTF.

The V and J genes are TRBV7-8 and TRBJ1-1; no definite D call. Germline CDR1 SGHVS, CDR2 FQNEAQ. The CDR3 length is 14 residues. V was clipped by 4 bases and J by 2 bases, with 11 bases between them. CDR3 bases: TGTGCCAGCAGCTCGGGAGTCTCTAACACTGAAGCTTTCTTT. Translated, it gives CASSSGVSNTEAFF.

The rearrangement joins TRBV9 to TRBJ2-5, with 10 bases lining up with TRBD2. This CDR3 region has 15 residues. Trimming cost V 5 bases and J 4 bases; bases outside gene matches: 8. Germline V gene sequence: CDR1 SGDLS, CDR2 YYNGEE. This CDR3 is CASRKGLATVETQYF. For the CDR3, the DNA is TGTGCCAGCAGGAAGGGACTAGCGACGGTAGAGACCCAGTACTTC.

This chain links TRBV4-2 with TRBJ2-5, with TRBD1 identical over 7 bases. The CDR3 extends over 14 amino acids. Trimming took 1 base from V and 4 from J; bases not matched to a gene: 3. Germline CDR1 reads LGHNA; CDR2 reads YNFKEQ. The CDR3, as DNA: TGTGCCAGCAGCCAAGGGTACAGGGGAGAGACCCAGTACTTC. It yields the protein CASSQGYRGETQYF.

The chain employs TRBV30 and TRBJ1-5, with 9 positions matching TRBD1. This CDR3 has 14 amino acids. V lost 4 bases to trimming and J lost 2 bases; unmatched junction nucleotides: 3. Germline V gene lookup returns CDR1 GTSNPN and CDR2 SVGIG (reference sequence). The CDR3: CAWNRDRGNQPQHF. As DNA, the CDR3 is TGTGCCTGGAATAGGGACAGGGGCAATCAGCCCCAGCATTTT. Complete variable domain (other parts from reference TRBV30 and TRBJ1-5): SQTIHQWPATLVQPVGSPLSLECTVEGTSNPNLYWYRQAAGRGLQLLFYSVGIGQISSEVPQNLSASRPQDRQFILSSKKLLLSDSGFYLCAWNRDRGNQPQHFGDGTRLSIL.

The chain combines TRBV28 with TRBJ1-5, with D unclear. This CDR3 region has 13 residues. Trimming took 7 bases from V and 5 from J, leaving 12 bases between them. The germline gives CDR1 MDHEN, CDR2 SYDVKM. In DNA, the CDR3 is TGTGCCAGCATCCCCAATGGGCATCAGCCCCAGCATTTT. Translation gives CASIPNGHQPQHF.

The V call is TRBV30, the J call TRBJ2-3; 7 bases map to TRBD1. V shed 3 bases, J shed 3 bases, and the junction held 18 bases outside the gene matches. Germline V lookup: CDR1 GTSNPN, CDR2 SVGIG (reference sequence). This CDR3 is 18 amino acids long. CDR3 sequence: CAWSVPGSRGRRTDTQYF. In DNA, the CDR3 is TGTGCCTGGAGCGTACCAGGGTCGAGGGGGCGACGGACAGATACGCAGTATTTT.